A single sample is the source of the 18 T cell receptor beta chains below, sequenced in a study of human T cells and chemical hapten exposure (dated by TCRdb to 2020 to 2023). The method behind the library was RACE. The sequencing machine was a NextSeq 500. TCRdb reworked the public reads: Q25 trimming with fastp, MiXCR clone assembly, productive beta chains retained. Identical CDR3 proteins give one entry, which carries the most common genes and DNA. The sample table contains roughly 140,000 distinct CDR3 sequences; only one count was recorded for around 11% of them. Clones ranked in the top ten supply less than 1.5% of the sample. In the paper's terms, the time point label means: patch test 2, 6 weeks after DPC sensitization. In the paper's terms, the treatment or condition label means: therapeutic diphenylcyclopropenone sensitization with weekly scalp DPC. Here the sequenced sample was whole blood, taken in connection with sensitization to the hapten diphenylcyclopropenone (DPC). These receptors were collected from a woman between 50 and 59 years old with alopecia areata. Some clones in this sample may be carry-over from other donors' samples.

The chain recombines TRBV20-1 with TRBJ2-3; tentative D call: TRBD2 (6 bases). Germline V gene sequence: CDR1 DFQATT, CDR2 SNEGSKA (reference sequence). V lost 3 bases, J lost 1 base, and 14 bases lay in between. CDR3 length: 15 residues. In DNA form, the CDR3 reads TGCAGTGCTAGGAATCGACTAGTCCGCACAGATACGCAGTATTTT. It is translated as CSARNRLVRTDTQYF.

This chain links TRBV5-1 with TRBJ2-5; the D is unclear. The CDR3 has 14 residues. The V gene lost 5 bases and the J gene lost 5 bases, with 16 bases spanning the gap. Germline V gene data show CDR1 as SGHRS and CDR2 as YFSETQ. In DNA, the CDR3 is TGCGCCAGCAGATCCGAAACTGGGTCGGAGACCCAGTACTTC. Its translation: CASRSETGSETQYF.

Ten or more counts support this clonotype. Written as DNA, the CDR3 is TGTGCCAGCTCCCCCGGGACAGTCGAGACCCAGTACTTC. It is translated as CASSPGTVETQYF. This sequence joins TRBV18 and TRBJ2-5; 7 nucleotides agree with TRBD1. V lost 6 bases, J lost 5 bases, and 6 bases stayed unmatched. Germline V lookup: CDR1 KGHSH, CDR2 LQKENI. The length of the CDR3 is 13 residues. The whole variable domain, remainder taken from reference TRBV18 and TRBJ2-5, is NAGVMQNPRHLVRRRGQEARLRCSPMKGHSHVYWYRQLPEEGLKFMVYLQKENIIDESGMPKERFSAEFPKEGPSILRIQQVVRGDSAAYFCASSPGTVETQYFGPGTRLLVL.

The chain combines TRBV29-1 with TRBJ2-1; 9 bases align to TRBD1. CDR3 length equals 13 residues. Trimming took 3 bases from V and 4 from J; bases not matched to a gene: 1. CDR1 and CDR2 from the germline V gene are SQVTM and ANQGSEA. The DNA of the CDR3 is TGCAGCGTTGAGACAGGGGGATACAATGAGCAGTTCTTC. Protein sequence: CSVETGGYNEQFF.

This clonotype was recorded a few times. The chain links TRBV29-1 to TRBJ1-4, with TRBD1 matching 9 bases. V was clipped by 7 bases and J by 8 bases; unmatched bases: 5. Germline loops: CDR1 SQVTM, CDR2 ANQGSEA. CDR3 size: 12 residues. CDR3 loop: CSAGQGREKLFF. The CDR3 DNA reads TGCAGCGCGGGACAGGGTAGGGAAAAACTGTTTTTT.

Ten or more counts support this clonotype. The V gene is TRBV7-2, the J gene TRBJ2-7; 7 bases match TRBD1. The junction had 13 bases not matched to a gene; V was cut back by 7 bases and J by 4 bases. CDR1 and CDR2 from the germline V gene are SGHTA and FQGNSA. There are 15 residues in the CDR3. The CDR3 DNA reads TGTGCCAGCACGATCCCCGATTCCAGGGGGTACGAGCAGTACTTC. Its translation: CASTIPDSRGYEQYF.

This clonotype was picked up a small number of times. The CDR3 coding sequence is TGTGCCAGCAGCCGTACAGGGAAGAATCAGCCCCAGCATTTT. This gives the protein CASSRTGKNQPQHF. V usage is TRBV6-2 or TRBV6-3 and J usage is TRBJ1-5; D is perhaps TRBD1 (6 bases). V lost 6 bases, J lost 4 bases, and 13 bases lay in between. The CDR3 loop spans 14 amino acids. The germline V gene encodes CDR1 MNHEY and CDR2 SVGEGT.

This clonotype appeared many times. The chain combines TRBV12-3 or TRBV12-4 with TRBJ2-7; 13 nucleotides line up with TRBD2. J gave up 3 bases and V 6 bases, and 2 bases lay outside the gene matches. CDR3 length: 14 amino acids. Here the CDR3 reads CASRRTSGSYEQYF. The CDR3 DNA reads TGTGCCAGCAGGAGGACTAGCGGGAGCTACGAGCAGTACTTC.

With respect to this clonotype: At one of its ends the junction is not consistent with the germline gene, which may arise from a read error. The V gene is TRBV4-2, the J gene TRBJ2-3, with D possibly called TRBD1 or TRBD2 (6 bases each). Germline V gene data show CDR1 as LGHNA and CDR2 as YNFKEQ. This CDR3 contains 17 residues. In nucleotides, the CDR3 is TGTGCCAGCAGCCAGGATAGGGGGGAGAGGGGCACAGAAACGCAGTATTTT. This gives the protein CASSQDRGERGTETQYF.

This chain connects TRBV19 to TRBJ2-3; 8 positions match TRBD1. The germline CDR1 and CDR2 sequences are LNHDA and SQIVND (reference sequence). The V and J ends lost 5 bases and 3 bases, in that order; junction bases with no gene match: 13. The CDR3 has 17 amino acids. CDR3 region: CASSSPRAGGMTDTQYF. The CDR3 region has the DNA TGTGCCAGTAGTTCCCCCCGGGCAGGGGGCATGACAGATACGCAGTATTTT.

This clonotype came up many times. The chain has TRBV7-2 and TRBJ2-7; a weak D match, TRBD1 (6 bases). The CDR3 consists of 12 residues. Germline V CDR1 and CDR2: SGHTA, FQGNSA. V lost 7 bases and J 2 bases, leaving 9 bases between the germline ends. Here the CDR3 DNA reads TGTGCCAGCACCGCAGGGGCCTACGAGCAGTACTTC. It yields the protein CASTAGAYEQYF. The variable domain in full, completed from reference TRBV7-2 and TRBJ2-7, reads GAGVSQSPSNKVTEKGKDVELRCDPISGHTALYWYRQSLGQGLEFLIYFQGNSAPDKSGLPSDRFSAERTGGSVSTLTIQRTQQEDSAVYLCASTAGAYEQYFGPGTRLTVT.

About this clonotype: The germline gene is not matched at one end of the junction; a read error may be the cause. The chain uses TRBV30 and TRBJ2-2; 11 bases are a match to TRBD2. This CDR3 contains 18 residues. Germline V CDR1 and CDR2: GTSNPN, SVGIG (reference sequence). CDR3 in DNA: TGTGCCTGGAGTTACCACGGTACTAGCGGGAGAGAGTCCGGGGAGCTGTATTTT. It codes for CAWSYHGTSGRESGELYF. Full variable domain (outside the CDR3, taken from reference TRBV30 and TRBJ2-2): SQTIHQWPATLVQPVGSPLSLECTVEGTSNPNLYWYRQAAGRGLQLLFYSVGIGQISSEVPQNLSASRPQDRQFILSSKKLLLSDSGFYLCAWSYHGTSGRESGELYFGEGSRLTVL.

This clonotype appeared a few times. Written as DNA, the CDR3 is TGCGCCAGCAGCTTGGTTTCCACTCCTTTCCCCGGGGAGCTGTTTTTT. Its protein is CASSLVSTPFPGELFF. V and J are TRBV5-1 and TRBJ2-2; D not resolved. The V and J ends lost 0 bases and 6 bases respectively, with 15 bases between them. The CDR3 has 16 residues. Germline V lookup: CDR1 SGHRS, CDR2 YFSETQ.

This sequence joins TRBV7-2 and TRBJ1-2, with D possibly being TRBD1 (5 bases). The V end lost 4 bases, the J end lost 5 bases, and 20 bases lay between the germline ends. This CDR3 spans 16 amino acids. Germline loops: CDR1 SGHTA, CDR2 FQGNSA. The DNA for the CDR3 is TGTGCCAGCAGCTCCCGTCGCGGGGCAGGGCTGTATGGCTACACCTTC. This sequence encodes CASSSRRGAGLYGYTF.

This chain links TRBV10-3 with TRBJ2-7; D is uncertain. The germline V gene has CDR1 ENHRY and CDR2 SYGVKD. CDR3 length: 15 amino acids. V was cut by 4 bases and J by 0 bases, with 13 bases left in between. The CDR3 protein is CAISGDIRSSYEQYF. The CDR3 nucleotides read TGTGCCATCAGTGGAGACATCAGGAGCTCCTACGAGCAGTACTTC.

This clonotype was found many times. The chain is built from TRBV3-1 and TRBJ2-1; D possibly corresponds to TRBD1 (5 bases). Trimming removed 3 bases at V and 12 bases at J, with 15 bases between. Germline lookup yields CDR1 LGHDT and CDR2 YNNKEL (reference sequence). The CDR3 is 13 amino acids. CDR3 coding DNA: TGTGCCAGCAGCCACGAAATCCAGGGTTCGCAGTTCTTC. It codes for CASSHEIQGSQFF.

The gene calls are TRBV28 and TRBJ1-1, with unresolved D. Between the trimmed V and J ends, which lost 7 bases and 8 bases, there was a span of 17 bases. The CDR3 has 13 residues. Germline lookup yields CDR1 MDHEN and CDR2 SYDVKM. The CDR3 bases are TGTGCCAGCATGCTCGGGCACCTTGCCGAAGCTTTCTTT. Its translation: CASMLGHLAEAFF.

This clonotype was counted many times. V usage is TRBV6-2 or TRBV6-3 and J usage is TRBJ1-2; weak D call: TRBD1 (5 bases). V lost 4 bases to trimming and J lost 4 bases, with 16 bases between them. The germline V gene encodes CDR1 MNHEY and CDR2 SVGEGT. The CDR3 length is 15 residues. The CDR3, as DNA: TGTGCCAGCAGTTCTGGGACCCCTCTCCTCTATGGCTACACCTTC. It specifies CASSSGTPLLYGYTF.